These 14 T cell receptor beta chains share one sample of origin, sequenced in a study of blood T cell repertoires in COVID-19. Assay used: immunoSEQ multiplex PCR; TCRdb lists only in-frame clones, some missing. The sample carries some 150,000 clones, approximately 80% recorded once. The sequenced sample was peripheral blood. These receptors originate from a woman aged 80 or over in a cohort sampled during active or convalescent COVID-19.

The chain employs TRBV10-3 and TRBJ2-3; D remains unclear. Germline assignment: CDR1 ENHRY and CDR2 SYGVKD. Between the trimmed V and J ends, which lost 2 bases and 6 bases, there was a span of 12 bases. The CDR3 runs to 14 residues. For the CDR3, the DNA is TGTGCCATCAGTGAGCTTAGCAAGGTGGATACGCAGTATTTT. This gives the protein CAISELSKVDTQYF.

The chain carries TRBV6-1 and TRBJ1-5; 11 bases agree with TRBD1. V lost 4 bases and J lost 1; bases outside the gene matches: 15. The CDR3 has 20 residues. CDR1 is MNHNS and CDR2 is SASEGT in the germline V gene. Here the CDR3 reads CASSASLWDRGFRSNQPQHF. In DNA, the CDR3 is TGTGCCAGCAGTGCGTCGTTATGGGACAGGGGGTTTAGGAGCAATCAGCCCCAGCATTTT.

Only one count was recorded for this clone. The chain has TRBV19 and TRBJ1-5; 10 bases map to TRBD1. The junction had 10 bases not matched to a gene; V was cut back by 9 bases and J by 2 bases. The CDR3 contains 16 residues. Germline V gene sequence: CDR1 LNHDA, CDR2 SQIVND (reference sequence). The CDR3 sequence: CASRDRGRGRNQPQHF. CDR3 nucleotides: TGTGCCAGCCGGGACAGGGGTAGAGGTCGCAATCAGCCCCAGCATTTT.

The genes are TRBV18 and TRBJ1-1; D is perhaps TRBD1 (5 bases). Looked up from germline, CDR1 is KGHSH and CDR2 is LQKENI. Trimming took 6 bases from V and 3 from J, leaving 11 bases between them. The CDR3 sequence is 13 residues long. The CDR3 DNA reads as TGTGCCAGCTCCTCCAGGGCGGACACTGAAGCTTTCTTT. Translated: CASSSRADTEAFF. Filled out from reference TRBV18 and TRBJ1-1, the complete variable domain reads NAGVMQNPRHLVRRRGQEARLRCSPMKGHSHVYWYRQLPEEGLKFMVYLQKENIIDESGMPKERFSAEFPKEGPSILRIQQVVRGDSAAYFCASSSRADTEAFFGQGTRLTVV.

This chain links TRBV12-3 or TRBV12-4 with TRBJ1-2; weak D call: TRBD1 (5 bases). The CDR3 runs to 12 residues. Trimming took off 3 bases at V and 8 bases at J, with 10 bases between the two ends. The CDR3 DNA reads as TGTGCCAGCAGTTTGGCAGGGATCGGCTACACCTTC. This codes for CASSLAGIGYTF.

The chain uses TRBV27 and TRBJ1-5, with 7 positions matching TRBD1. Germline values: CDR1 MNHEY, CDR2 SMNVEV (reference sequence). Trimming removed 9 bases from V and 0 bases from J; junction bases left unmatched: 14. This CDR3 contains 17 residues. The chain's CDR3 is CASTGGTDYYSNQPQHF. CDR3 coding DNA: TGTGCCAGTACGGGGGGGACAGACTATTATAGCAATCAGCCCCAGCATTTT.

This chain links TRBV5-4 with TRBJ2-3; 9 nucleotides match TRBD2. The CDR3 has 15 amino acids. In germline, CDR1 is SGHNT, CDR2 YYREEE (reference sequence). The ends lost 1 base at V and 4 bases at J; junction bases unmatched: 4. The CDR3 DNA reads as TGTGCCAGCAGCTTGCGCGGGGGGGCCTCAGATACGCAGTATTTT. Translation gives CASSLRGGASDTQYF.

The chain combines TRBV5-1 with TRBJ1-1; D is undetermined. V lost 4 bases, J lost 5 bases, and 15 bases lay in between. Germline lookup yields CDR1 SGHRS and CDR2 YFSETQ. CDR3 size: 14 residues. In DNA form, the CDR3 reads TGCGCCAGCAGCCTTGGCCTGACGGGAACTGAAGCTTTCTTT. Translated: CASSLGLTGTEAFF.

V gene TRBV11-2 combines with J gene TRBJ2-5; TRBD2 matches 8 bases. V trimming: 1 base; J trimming: 5 bases; junction bases outside the gene matches: 12. The CDR3 is 17 amino acids. Germline CDR1 is SGHAT and CDR2 is FQNNGV. The CDR3 DNA reads as TGTGCCAGCAGCTTAGTCGGGAGGAGCGGGGGCCCGGAGACCCAGTACTTC. This translates into CASSLVGRSGGPETQYF.

The rearrangement joins TRBV28 to TRBJ1-1, with D perhaps TRBD1 (5 bases). CDR3 size: 16 residues. V was pared by 6 bases and J by 3 bases, with 20 bases between. Looked up from germline, CDR1 is MDHEN and CDR2 is SYDVKM. As DNA, the CDR3 is TGTGCCAGCAGAGCTACCAAGCGGGGGAGGCACACTGAAGCTTTCTTT. This gives the protein CASRATKRGRHTEAFF. Filled out from reference TRBV28 and TRBJ1-1, the complete variable domain reads DVKVTQSSRYLVKRTGEKVFLECVQDMDHENMFWYRQDPGLGLRLIYFSYDVKMKEKGDIPEGYSVSREKKERFSLILESASTNQTSMYLCASRATKRGRHTEAFFGQGTRLTVV.

The CDR3: CASSLGFSPKYTF. The CDR3 DNA reads as TGTGCCAGCAGCTTGGGTTTCTCCCCTAAATACACCTTC. The chain carries TRBV5-4 and TRBJ1-2; D is uncertain. Germline V CDR1 and CDR2: SGHNT, YYREEE (reference sequence). Trimming pared 0 bases from V and 11 bases from J, leaving 14 bases between. The CDR3 totals 13 residues.

The chain links TRBV6-6 to TRBJ1-2; D remains ambiguous. V lost 7 bases and J lost 4, with 13 bases in between. Germline V gives CDR1 MNHNY, CDR2 SVGAGI (reference sequence). The CDR3 extends over 13 amino acids. CDR3 nucleotides: TGTGCCAGCACCCTAACCCACGGCTATGGCTACACCTTC. As protein: CASTLTHGYGYTF.

The V gene is TRBV19, the J gene TRBJ2-7, with 7 nucleotides matching TRBD2. The CDR3 is 15 amino acids. Per germline, CDR1 LNHDA and CDR2 SQIVND (reference sequence). The V and J ends lost 5 bases and 4 bases, in that order; junction bases with no gene match: 11. As DNA, the CDR3 is TGTGCCAGTAGTCCAACAGCGGGGTCCTTATACGAGCAGTACGTC. This codes for CASSPTAGSLYEQYV.

The chain joins TRBV6-5 to TRBJ2-7; 9 positions match TRBD1. The CDR3 contains 13 residues. Per germline, CDR1 MNHEY and CDR2 SVGAGI. The V segment lost 9 bases and the J segment 1 base; nucleotides outside the gene matches: 4. The CDR3 DNA is TGTGCCAGTCTGGGGACAGGGTCCTACGAGCAGTACTTC. Its protein product is CASLGTGSYEQYF.